Below, one T cell receptor beta chain is given with its context. Its antigen is unidentified. This sample is drawn from a study of T cells after yellow fever vaccination. Study-wide points: A large majority of primary-vaccination clones showed up again after the booster (around 95% CD4, almost 90% CD8). Only a small proportion of the clonotypes turned up in both the CD4 and the CD8 compartments, likely arising from convergent recombination. Abundant bulk-population clonotypes could contaminate the FACS-sorted repertoires.

Germline V gene data show CDR1 as SQVTM and CDR2 as ANQGSEA. With 3 bases removed from V and 0 bases from J, the gap between germline ends came to 8 bases. This CDR3 has 13 residues. Template switching with 5'RACE generated the TCR cDNA and added a universal primer site and UMIs. TCRdb recomputed calls from the 5' RACE reads with MiXCR, one row per CDR3 protein. The table shows hundreds of thousands of distinct CDR3 sequences, with roughly a fifth occurring only once. This clonotype originated in a man aged 18 to 29 who received the YFV17D yellow fever vaccine. The V call is TRBV29-1, the J call TRBJ1-1; D is unclear. This sample comprised PBMCs, obtained roughly 20 days after the first yellow fever vaccination. CDR3 nucleotide sequence: TGCAGCGTTGAGTCAACTATGAACACTGAAGCTTTCTTT. Residues: CSVESTMNTEAFF.